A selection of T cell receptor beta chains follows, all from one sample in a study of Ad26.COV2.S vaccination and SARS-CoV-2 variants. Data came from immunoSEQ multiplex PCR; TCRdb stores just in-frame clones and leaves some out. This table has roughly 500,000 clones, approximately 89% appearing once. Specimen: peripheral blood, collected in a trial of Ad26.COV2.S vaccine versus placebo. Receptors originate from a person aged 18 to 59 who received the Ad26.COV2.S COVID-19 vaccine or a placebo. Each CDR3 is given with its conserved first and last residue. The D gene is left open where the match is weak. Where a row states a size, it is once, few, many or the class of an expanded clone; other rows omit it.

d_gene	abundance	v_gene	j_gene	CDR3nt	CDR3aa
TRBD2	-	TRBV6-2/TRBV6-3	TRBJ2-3	TGTGCCAGCAGTTATCGGTTAGGACTAGCCCTCACAGATACGCAGTATTTT	CASSYRLGLALTDTQYF
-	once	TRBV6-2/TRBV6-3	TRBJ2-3	TGTGCCAGCAGTTCGCGCGGGCGTACGCAGTATTTT	CASSSRGRTQYF
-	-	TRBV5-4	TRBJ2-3	TGTGCCAGCAGCTCGGACGCGAGTAGCACAGATACGCAGTATTTT	CASSSDASSTDTQYF
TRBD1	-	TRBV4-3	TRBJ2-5	TGCGCCAGCAGCCGGTGGGGACAGGGGCACCAAGAGACCCAGTACTTC	CASSRWGQGHQETQYF
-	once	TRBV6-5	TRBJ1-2	TGTGCCAGCAGTTACTCGCTCGGGGGGGTTTATGGCTACACCTTC	CASSYSLGGVYGYTF
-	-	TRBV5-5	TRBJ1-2	TGTGCCAGCAGCTTGACATGGCAATATGGCTACACCTTC	CASSLTWQYGYTF
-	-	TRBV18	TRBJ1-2	TGTGCCAGCTCACCACAGCGCAGGGCCAGCTTAAACTATGGCTACACCTTC	CASSPQRRASLNYGYTF
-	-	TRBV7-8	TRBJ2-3	TGTGCCAGCAGCTTAGTCCCCCAATTCCGCACAGATACGCAGTATTTT	CASSLVPQFRTDTQYF
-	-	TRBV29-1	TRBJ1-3	TGCAGCGCTCAAAGAGGGGGTGGTGGAAACACCATATATTTT	CSAQRGGGGNTIYF
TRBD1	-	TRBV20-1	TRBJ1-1	TGCAGTGCTGGGACAGTCACTGAAGCTTTCTTT	CSAGTVTEAFF
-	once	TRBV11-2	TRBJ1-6	TGTGCCAGCAGCTTAATCTCGTCAGGGTCTTCACCCCTCCACTTT	CASSLISSGSSPLHF
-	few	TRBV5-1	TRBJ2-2	-	CASSTSGGSTGELFF
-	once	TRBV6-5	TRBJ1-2	TGTGCCAGCAGTTTCTCGGCTAACTATGGCTACACCTTC	CASSFSANYGYTF
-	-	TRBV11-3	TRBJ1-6	TGTGCCAGCAGCTCCCGGTACCGGACGGCGTCACCCCTCCACTTT	CASSSRYRTASPLHF
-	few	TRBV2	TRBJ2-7	TGTGCCAGCAGTCCCGGGACCCCCTACGAGCAGTACTTC	CASSPGTPYEQYF
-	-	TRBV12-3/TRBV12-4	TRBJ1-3	TGTGCCAGCAGTTTGACAGAGGGAAACACCATATATTTT	CASSLTEGNTIYF
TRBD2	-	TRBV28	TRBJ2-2	TGTGCCAGCAGCCGGGCGGGGGGTCCCGGGGAGCTGTTTTTT	CASSRAGGPGELFF
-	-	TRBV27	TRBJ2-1	TGTGCCAGCAGTTTCGCCGGAGACAATGAGCAGTTCTTC	CASSFAGDNEQFF
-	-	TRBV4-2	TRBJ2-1	TGTGCCAGCAGCCCGGATTACGATGAGCAGTTCTTC	CASSPDYDEQFF
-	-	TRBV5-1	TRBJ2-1	TGCGCCAGCAGCTTGGGGGGGTATAATGAGCAGTTCTTC	CASSLGGYNEQFF